This T cell receptor beta chain was sequenced for a study of T cell repertoires in cytomegalovirus infection. Turning to the study itself: Matching HLA type, along with CMV infection, was indicated by public TCR beta signatures.

Per the germline V gene, CDR1 is SQVTM and CDR2 is ANQGSEA. Trimming cost V 4 bases and J 3 bases, with 3 bases left between them. The length of the CDR3 is 11 residues. TCRdb re-analysed the reads in MiXCR, keeping a single row per CDR3 protein. The sample lists about 230,000 distinct CDR3 sequences, approximately 22% seen once, with 15% to 20% in the top ten. This clonotype was observed a few times. As yet, its antigen is unknown. Study-level findings and limits: Clonotypes of TCR beta that were HLA-C-restricted and CMV-specific dominated the ex vivo response. The study identified carriers of CMV plus the relevant HLA from cumulative public TCR beta family frequency.

What was sequenced was CD8+ T cells from PBMCs. The chain is built from TRBV29-1 and TRBJ2-2; no clear D gene. This TCR came from a human donor in good health (CMV status not recorded). Some clones in this sample may be carry-over from other donors' samples. The CDR3 coding sequence is TGCAGCGTTGGACACACCGGGGAGCTGTTTTTT. It is translated as CSVGHTGELFF.